The clone carrying this T cell receptor (beta chain) was observed once. Authors' processing steps: Estimated nucleated cell counts came from reference gene primer amplification. The data were produced by immunoSEQ multiplex PCR, yet TCRdb's version contains in-frame clones alone and is incomplete. Clonal size and the V and J genes are those of that table, whereas D and trimming came from the DNA. The data hold approximately 120,000 clones, with around 89% observed a single time. This CDR3 is 16 amino acids long. Per the germline V gene, CDR1 is SGHVS and CDR2 is FNYEAQ. V was pared by 3 bases and J by 5 bases, with 8 bases of the junction left unmatched. The sample originates from a study of blood T cell repertoires in COVID-19. Looking at the study overall: Italy, Spain and the United States were the sources of the convalescent and acute COVID-19 samples. The cDNA or gDNA used as material had been derived from T cells, B-cell-depleted T cells, or PBMCs.

The origin of this receptor is a man aged 45-65 years with acute or convalescent COVID-19. The chain recombines TRBV7-6 with TRBJ2-5; 11 positions agree with TRBD2. Specimen: peripheral blood. The CDR3 DNA sequence: TGTGCCAGCAGCTTTGTAGCGGGAGGGCCGGGGGAGACCCAGTACTTC. It yields the protein CASSFVAGGPGETQYF.